Included here is one T cell receptor beta chain sequence, with context. No cognate antigen has been identified for it. No much larger clone is present one base from it, and per-base qualities are unavailable. The entry originates in a study of lymphopenia after photon versus proton radiotherapy (dated by TCRdb to about 2019). With regard to the full study: The immunological effects of photon versus proton radiation therapy were compared in patients with gastrointestinal tumors who developed high-grade lymphopenia. The study aimed to characterize how the two radiation modalities differ in their impact on the immune system. The cohort comprised more than 15 patients with gastrointestinal tumors who received either photon or proton therapy and then developed lymphopenia.

Receptor amplification or capture employed the immunoSEQ multiplex PCR assay. T cell repertoires were profiled with deep sequencing of rearranged TCR beta loci together with multiparametric flow cytometry. TCRdb re-hosts the immuneACCESS table, in-frame sequences only. Its copies lack some clones; in the studies checked, an unresolved V gene accounts for under half of them, and the cause for the rest is not known. The sample has approximately 65,000 clones on record, around 87% of them singletons. Together, the top ten hold 11% of the sample. CDR1 is given as SGDLS and CDR2 as YYNGEE, both from the germline V gene. Including the terminal cysteine and phenylalanine, the CDR3 comprises 15 residues. Of all the DNA, just the CDR3 is kept, 45 bases in frame from base 1. The germline V end is reduced by 2 bases and the J end by 2 bases; junction bases left unmatched: 3. Overall results and qualifications from the work: Among patients across the cohort who died, overall survival time showed an inverse correlation with a larger post-nadir drop in TCR diversity. The survival association was examined only in patients who died, and the authors described better survival with proton therapy as a possibility, not as a demonstrated result. After the lymphocyte count nadir, oligoclonal expansion, especially of CD8+ Temra cells, was observed in photon-treated repertoires, and the drop in diversity was driven by this expansion. During treatment, patients who received photon therapy lost naive T cells and TCR diversity and gained effector/memory populations, whereas patients who received proton therapy remained relatively stable.

The V gene is TRBV9 and the J gene is TRBJ2-5, with TRBD1 matching 10 junction bases. The clonotype comes from a man older than 75 with esophageal cancer. The source material was peripheral blood, sampled from a patient treated with proton-based radiotherapy. The CDR3 amino acid sequence is: CASSVDRGRQETQYF. The sequenced DNA is TGTGCCAGCAGCGTCGACAGGGGGCGACAAGAGACCCAGTACTTC.